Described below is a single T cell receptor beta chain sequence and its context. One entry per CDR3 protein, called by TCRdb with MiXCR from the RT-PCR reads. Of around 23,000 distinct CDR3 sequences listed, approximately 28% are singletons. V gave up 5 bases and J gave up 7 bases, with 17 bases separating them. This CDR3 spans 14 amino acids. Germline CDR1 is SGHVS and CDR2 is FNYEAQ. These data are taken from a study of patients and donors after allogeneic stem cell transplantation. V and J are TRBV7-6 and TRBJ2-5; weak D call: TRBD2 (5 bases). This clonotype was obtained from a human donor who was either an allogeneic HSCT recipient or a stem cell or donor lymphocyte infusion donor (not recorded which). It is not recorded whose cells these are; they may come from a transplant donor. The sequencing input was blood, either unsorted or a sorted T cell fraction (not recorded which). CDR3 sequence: CASSLAGGDGTQYF. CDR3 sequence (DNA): TGTGCCAGCAGCCTCGCGGGTGGGGATGGGACCCAGTACTTC.